Listed below are T cell receptor beta chains from one sample, sequenced in a study of OX40 agonist ivuxolimab in advanced cancers. The repertoire was sequenced with immunoSEQ multiplex PCR; TCRdb's copy has only in-frame clones and lacks some. The sample yields fewer than 65,000 clones, more than 65% seen once. Sequencing used CD4+ or CD8+ T cells sorted from blood, obtained in a trial of the OX40 agonist ivuxolimab. These receptors were collected from an adult with an advanced solid tumor such as melanoma, head and neck, liver or kidney cancer. The CDR3 runs from the conserved cysteine through the conserved F or W. Fields, in order: clone size, V gene, D gene, J gene, CDR3 DNA, CDR3 protein. D genes are given only for firm matches. Not every row has a clone size; where given, it reads once, few, many or a size class.

clone_size: NA; v_call: TRBV19; d_call: NA; j_call: TRBJ1-5; cdr3_nt: TGTGCCAGTAGTTTGGACAGCATCAATCAGCCCCAGCATTTT; cdr3_aa: CASSLDSINQPQHF
clone_size: NA; v_call: TRBV7-2; d_call: NA; j_call: TRBJ2-7; cdr3_nt: TGTGCCAGCAGCTTACCCGACAGGTTTAACACCTACGAGCAGTACTTC; cdr3_aa: CASSLPDRFNTYEQYF
clone_size: NA; v_call: TRBV5-6; d_call: TRBD1; j_call: TRBJ1-3; cdr3_nt: TGTGCCAGCAGCACAGGGGGCTCTGGAAACACCATATATTTT; cdr3_aa: CASSTGGSGNTIYF
clone_size: NA; v_call: TRBV10-3; d_call: TRBD2; j_call: TRBJ2-2; cdr3_nt: TGTGCCATCAGTGTAAGGACTAGCGGGACCGGGGAGCTGTTTTTT; cdr3_aa: CAISVRTSGTGELFF
clone_size: NA; v_call: TRBV5-6; d_call: TRBD1; j_call: TRBJ2-2; cdr3_nt: TGTGCCAGCAGCTTAGTGGGACAGGGCTTCACCGGGGAGCTGTTTTTT; cdr3_aa: CASSLVGQGFTGELFF
clone_size: few; v_call: TRBV18; d_call: NA; j_call: TRBJ2-7; cdr3_nt: TGTGCCAGCTCACCTCCAACCGTCCAGCAGCAGTACTTC; cdr3_aa: CASSPPTVQQQYF
clone_size: NA; v_call: TRBV5-8; d_call: NA; j_call: TRBJ2-3; cdr3_nt: TGTGCCAGCAGCTTGGGGCAGCTATCTAGCACAGATACGCAGTATTTT; cdr3_aa: CASSLGQLSSTDTQYF
clone_size: NA; v_call: TRBV7-9; d_call: NA; j_call: TRBJ2-7; cdr3_nt: TGTGCCAGCAGCCCCCACCATGGGAGGTCCTACGAGCAGTACTTC; cdr3_aa: CASSPHHGRSYEQYF
clone_size: NA; v_call: TRBV5-4; d_call: TRBD2; j_call: TRBJ2-3; cdr3_nt: TGTGCCAGCAGCCAAGCGGGAGCAGATACGCAGTATTTT; cdr3_aa: CASSQAGADTQYF
clone_size: NA; v_call: TRBV11-2; d_call: NA; j_call: TRBJ2-1; cdr3_nt: TGTGCCAGCAGCCCCCGAAGGGCGGCGGGGAATGAGCAGTTCTTC; cdr3_aa: CASSPRRAAGNEQFF
clone_size: NA; v_call: TRBV7-2; d_call: NA; j_call: TRBJ1-4; cdr3_nt: TGTGCCAGCAGCTTAGGAGGGCAGTCGCTATTTGAAAAACTGTTTTTT; cdr3_aa: CASSLGGQSLFEKLFF
clone_size: NA; v_call: TRBV28; d_call: NA; j_call: TRBJ2-1; cdr3_nt: TGTGCCAGCGGGCGACAGAGCTCCTACAATGAGCAGTTCTTC; cdr3_aa: CASGRQSSYNEQFF
clone_size: NA; v_call: TRBV7-2; d_call: TRBD2; j_call: TRBJ2-3; cdr3_nt: TGTGCCAGCAGCTTACTAGCGGGAGTGACAGATACGCAGTATTTT; cdr3_aa: CASSLLAGVTDTQYF
clone_size: NA; v_call: TRBV19; d_call: NA; j_call: TRBJ2-7; cdr3_nt: TGTGCCAGTAGTATGAATCTAAGGGGGGACACCTACGAGCAGTACTTC; cdr3_aa: CASSMNLRGDTYEQYF
clone_size: NA; v_call: TRBV9; d_call: NA; j_call: TRBJ2-5; cdr3_nt: TGTGCCAGCAGCGTAGGGGGGGCCCAAGAGACCCAGTACTTC; cdr3_aa: CASSVGGAQETQYF
clone_size: NA; v_call: TRBV28; d_call: TRBD2; j_call: TRBJ2-1; cdr3_nt: TGTGCCAGCAGTCCGGGGGGACTAGCGGGAGGGGAGCAGTTCTTC; cdr3_aa: CASSPGGLAGGEQFF
clone_size: NA; v_call: TRBV14; d_call: NA; j_call: TRBJ2-7; cdr3_nt: TGTGCCAGCAGCCAAGTTAACAGGGAGTTCAACGAGCAGTACTTC; cdr3_aa: CASSQVNREFNEQYF
clone_size: NA; v_call: TRBV19; d_call: NA; j_call: TRBJ1-4; cdr3_nt: TGTGCCAGTAGTAGCCGCGCCGCAGGGGTTGGTGAAAAACTGTTTTTT; cdr3_aa: CASSSRAAGVGEKLFF
clone_size: NA; v_call: TRBV4-1; d_call: NA; j_call: TRBJ1-1; cdr3_nt: TGCGCCAGCAGCCAAGTTCCAGGTAACACTGAAGCTTTCTTT; cdr3_aa: CASSQVPGNTEAFF
clone_size: NA; v_call: TRBV4-3; d_call: NA; j_call: TRBJ2-1; cdr3_nt: TGCGCCAGCAGCCCTACCCTAAGGGGGGTCTGGGACAATGAGCAGTTCTTC; cdr3_aa: CASSPTLRGVWDNEQFF
clone_size: NA; v_call: TRBV5-1; d_call: NA; j_call: TRBJ1-1; cdr3_nt: TGCGCCAGCAGCTTGGCTCGGGACACTGAAGCTTTCTTT; cdr3_aa: CASSLARDTEAFF
clone_size: NA; v_call: TRBV7-9; d_call: NA; j_call: TRBJ2-5; cdr3_nt: TGTGCCAGCAGCGAAGAAAGGTTAGAGACCCAGTACTTC; cdr3_aa: CASSEERLETQYF
clone_size: NA; v_call: TRBV29-1; d_call: NA; j_call: TRBJ2-3; cdr3_nt: TGCAGCGTTGAGGGGGCCACCCCCACAGATACGCAGTATTTT; cdr3_aa: CSVEGATPTDTQYF
clone_size: NA; v_call: TRBV27; d_call: TRBD2; j_call: TRBJ2-2; cdr3_nt: TGTGCCAGCAGCTTACCGGGACTAGCGGGGGGGGCCCGGGAGCTGTTTTTT; cdr3_aa: CASSLPGLAGGARELFF
clone_size: NA; v_call: TRBV5-3; d_call: TRBD2; j_call: TRBJ2-3; cdr3_nt: TGTGCCAGAAGCCGGGGACTAGCCGGCACAGATACGCAGTATTTT; cdr3_aa: CARSRGLAGTDTQYF
clone_size: NA; v_call: TRBV5-4; d_call: NA; j_call: TRBJ2-1; cdr3_nt: TGTGCCAGCAGCCTGACCCTCCAACTAGAAATTGAGCAGTTCTTC; cdr3_aa: CASSLTLQLEIEQFF
clone_size: NA; v_call: TRBV7-8; d_call: TRBD1; j_call: TRBJ2-2; cdr3_nt: TGTGCCAGCAGCTTAGGACAGGGGAGGACCGGGGAGCTGTTTTTT; cdr3_aa: CASSLGQGRTGELFF
clone_size: once; v_call: TRBV9; d_call: TRBD2; j_call: TRBJ2-1; cdr3_nt: TGTGCCAGCAGCGTAGTGACTAGCGGACTCAATGAGCAGTTCTTC; cdr3_aa: CASSVVTSGLNEQFF
clone_size: NA; v_call: TRBV5-1; d_call: NA; j_call: TRBJ2-7; cdr3_nt: TGCGCCAGCAGCTTGGGTGACGTAGGTCTCTCCTACGAGCAGTACTTC; cdr3_aa: CASSLGDVGLSYEQYF
clone_size: NA; v_call: TRBV7-2; d_call: NA; j_call: TRBJ2-1; cdr3_nt: TGTGCCAGCAGCTTATCCCTCAATGAGCAGTTCTTC; cdr3_aa: CASSLSLNEQFF
clone_size: NA; v_call: TRBV7-9; d_call: TRBD2; j_call: TRBJ2-3; cdr3_nt: TGTGCCAGCAGGCTAGCGGAAGGGACAGATACGCAGTATTTT; cdr3_aa: CASRLAEGTDTQYF
clone_size: NA; v_call: TRBV5-6; d_call: NA; j_call: TRBJ1-2; cdr3_nt: TGTGCCAGCAGACATAATTTAACAGGGCCTCACTATGGCTACACCTTC; cdr3_aa: CASRHNLTGPHYGYTF
clone_size: few; v_call: TRBV7-9; d_call: TRBD1; j_call: TRBJ2-1; cdr3_nt: TGTGCCAGCAGCCATCTCCCGGGACAGGGGTTCGATGAGCAGTTCTTC; cdr3_aa: CASSHLPGQGFDEQFF
clone_size: NA; v_call: TRBV18; d_call: NA; j_call: TRBJ2-3; cdr3_nt: TGTGCCAGCTCACCAGGGGGGCGCAACACAGATACGCAGTATTTT; cdr3_aa: CASSPGGRNTDTQYF
clone_size: NA; v_call: TRBV9; d_call: NA; j_call: TRBJ2-7; cdr3_nt: TGTGCCAGCAGCCGCGAGGCCCTTTCCTACGAGCAGTACTTC; cdr3_aa: CASSREALSYEQYF
clone_size: few; v_call: TRBV7-2; d_call: NA; j_call: TRBJ2-7; cdr3_nt: TGTGCCAGCAGCTTACAGGGGGGAGGATACGAGCAGTACTTC; cdr3_aa: CASSLQGGGYEQYF
clone_size: few; v_call: TRBV5-6; d_call: NA; j_call: TRBJ2-2; cdr3_nt: TGTGCCAGCAGCTTCCGCAGGCACGGGGGCACCGGGGAGCTGTTTTTT; cdr3_aa: CASSFRRHGGTGELFF
clone_size: NA; v_call: TRBV27; d_call: NA; j_call: TRBJ2-7; cdr3_nt: TGTGCCAGCAGTTCCCGACGAAACTCCTACGAGCAGTACTTC; cdr3_aa: CASSSRRNSYEQYF
clone_size: NA; v_call: TRBV7-6; d_call: NA; j_call: TRBJ1-5; cdr3_nt: TGTGCCAGCAGCCCCGGGGGTGGCAATCAGCCCCAGCATTTT; cdr3_aa: CASSPGGGNQPQHF
clone_size: NA; v_call: TRBV6-6; d_call: NA; j_call: TRBJ2-7; cdr3_nt: TGTGCCAGCAGTCCGGACACCGACTGGGGGGAGCAGTACTTC; cdr3_aa: CASSPDTDWGEQYF
clone_size: NA; v_call: TRBV4-3; d_call: NA; j_call: TRBJ1-1; cdr3_nt: TGCGCCAGCAGCCAATTGGGAGGGCTCACTGAAGCTTTCTTT; cdr3_aa: CASSQLGGLTEAFF
clone_size: NA; v_call: TRBV5-6; d_call: NA; j_call: TRBJ2-2; cdr3_nt: TGTGCCAGCAGCTTGGGGGGTTGGGGGCCCAACACCGGGGAGCTGTTTTTT; cdr3_aa: CASSLGGWGPNTGELFF
clone_size: NA; v_call: TRBV9; d_call: NA; j_call: TRBJ1-3; cdr3_nt: TGTGCCAGCAGCCCGCAAACCTTACCCGCCACCCAGGGAAACACCATATATTTT; cdr3_aa: CASSPQTLPATQGNTIYF
clone_size: NA; v_call: TRBV7-9; d_call: NA; j_call: TRBJ2-4; cdr3_nt: TGTGCCAGCAGCTTAGCGATGGTAAACATTCAGTACTTC; cdr3_aa: CASSLAMVNIQYF
clone_size: NA; v_call: TRBV5-6; d_call: NA; j_call: TRBJ1-1; cdr3_nt: TGTGCCAGCAGCTTGGAGCGTACTGAAGCTTTCTTT; cdr3_aa: CASSLERTEAFF
clone_size: NA; v_call: TRBV28; d_call: NA; j_call: TRBJ1-1; cdr3_nt: TGTGCCAGCTCTTGGCAGGTCACTGAAGCTTTCTTT; cdr3_aa: CASSWQVTEAFF
clone_size: NA; v_call: TRBV28; d_call: TRBD1; j_call: TRBJ1-5; cdr3_nt: TGTGCCAGCAGCCGCGGGGACAGGGTATCAGCCCGTCAGCCCCAGCATTTT; cdr3_aa: CASSRGDRVSARQPQHF
clone_size: NA; v_call: TRBV27; d_call: TRBD2; j_call: TRBJ2-3; cdr3_nt: TGTGCCAGCAGCGGACTAGTTACAGATACGCAGTATTTT; cdr3_aa: CASSGLVTDTQYF
clone_size: NA; v_call: TRBV7-3; d_call: NA; j_call: TRBJ2-3; cdr3_nt: TGTGCCAGCAGCTTAATGGGCGGTAGCACAGATACGCAGTATTTT; cdr3_aa: CASSLMGGSTDTQYF
clone_size: few; v_call: TRBV10-3; d_call: NA; j_call: TRBJ2-4; cdr3_nt: TGTGCCATCCTAAACCTAGCCAAAAACATTCAGTACTTC; cdr3_aa: CAILNLAKNIQYF
clone_size: NA; v_call: TRBV7-2; d_call: TRBD2; j_call: TRBJ2-7; cdr3_nt: TGTGCCAGCAGCGCCGGACTAGCGGGGGTTTACGAGCAGTACTTC; cdr3_aa: CASSAGLAGVYEQYF